This T cell receptor beta chain appears in the sequencing data of a study of T cells in Graves' hyperthyroidism and ophthalmopathy. Fresh 10 ml peripheral blood yielded PBMCs. The CDR3 is 12 amino acids. Trimming took 5 bases from V and 1 from J, leaving 5 bases between them. Germline loops: CDR1 MDHEN, CDR2 SYDVKM. This clonotype was detected many times. It was RNA transcripts that yielded the amplified TCR beta CDR3 regions. TCR CDR3 regions were first amplified by RT-PCR with HTBI primers. TCRdb re-analysed the multiplex PCR reads in MiXCR, keeping a single row per CDR3 protein. The sample has hundreds of thousands of distinct CDR3 sequences, 12% to 15% seen once; the top ten hold approximately 35%.

The chain joins TRBV28 to TRBJ1-1; D unclear. Specimen: blood. The clonotype was recovered from a middle-aged woman with Graves' ophthalmopathy. The CDR3 nucleotides are TGTGCCAGCAGTCTACAGAACACTGAAGCTTTCTTT. It yields the protein CASSLQNTEAFF. The full variable domain, its missing parts supplied by reference TRBV28 and TRBJ1-1, is DVKVTQSSRYLVKRTGEKVFLECVQDMDHENMFWYRQDPGLGLRLIYFSYDVKMKEKGDIPEGYSVSREKKERFSLILESASTNQTSMYLCASSLQNTEAFFGQGTRLTVV.